This TCR beta chain was found in a study of cytomegalovirus exposure and HLA in healthy donors. Study-level background: Clustering assigned 81% of the approximately 400 genotyped donors to the Caucasian-associated ancestry cluster. The study's findings and limits: In vitro testing confirmed a few CMV-associated chains as specific for CMV antigens.

PCR was performed using 60 Vbeta and 13 Jbeta primers. TCRdb keeps only in-frame clones here, not all; method: immunoSEQ multiplex PCR. The sample records about 200,000 clones, around 77% being singletons. With respect to this clone: Its antigen is unidentified.

Source material: PBMCs. The origin of this receptor is a man aged 25 to 40 in good health and CMV-seronegative.

CDR3 coding DNA: TGCGCCAGCAGGGGGGACAGTTCCAACTACGAGCAGTACTTC. Translated, it gives CASRGDSSNYEQYF. This chain joins TRBV23-1 and TRBJ2-7; TRBD1 aligns across 7 bases. TRBV23-1 is designated an ORF whose function remains uncertain. The CDR3 runs 14 residues. J gave up 3 bases and V 6 bases, and 8 bases lay outside the gene matches.